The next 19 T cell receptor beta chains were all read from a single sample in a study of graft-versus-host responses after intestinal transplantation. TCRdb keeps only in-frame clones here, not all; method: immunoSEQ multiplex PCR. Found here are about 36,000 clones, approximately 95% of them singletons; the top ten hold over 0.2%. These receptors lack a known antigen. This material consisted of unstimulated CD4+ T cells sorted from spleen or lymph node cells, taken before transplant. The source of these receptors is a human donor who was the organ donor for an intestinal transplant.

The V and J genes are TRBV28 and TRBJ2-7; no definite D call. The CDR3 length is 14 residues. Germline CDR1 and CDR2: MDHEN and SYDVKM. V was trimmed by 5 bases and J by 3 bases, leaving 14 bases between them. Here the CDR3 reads CASSLQGFRYEQYF. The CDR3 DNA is TGTGCCAGCAGTCTGCAAGGGTTTCGCTACGAGCAGTACTTC.

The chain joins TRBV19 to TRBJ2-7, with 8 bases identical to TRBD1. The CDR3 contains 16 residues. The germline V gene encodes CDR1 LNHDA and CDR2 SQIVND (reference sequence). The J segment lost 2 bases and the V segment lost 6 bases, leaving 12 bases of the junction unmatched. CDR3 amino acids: CASRQRTQGATYEQYF. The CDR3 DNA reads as TGTGCCAGTAGACAAAGGACGCAGGGGGCCACCTACGAGCAGTACTTC.

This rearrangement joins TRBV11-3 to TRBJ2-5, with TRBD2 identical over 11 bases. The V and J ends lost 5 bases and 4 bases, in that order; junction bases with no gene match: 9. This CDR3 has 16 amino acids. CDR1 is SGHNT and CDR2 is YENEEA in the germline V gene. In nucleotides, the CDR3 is TGTGCCAGCAGCAGACTCAGTCTAGCGGGGGGAGAGACCCAGTACTTC. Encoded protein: CASSRLSLAGGETQYF.

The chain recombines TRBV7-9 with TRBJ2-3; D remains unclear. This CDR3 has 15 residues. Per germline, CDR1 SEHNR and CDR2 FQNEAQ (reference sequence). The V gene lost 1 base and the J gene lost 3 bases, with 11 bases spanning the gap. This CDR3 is CASSLEGIGTDTQYF. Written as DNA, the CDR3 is TGTGCCAGCAGCTTAGAAGGTATAGGTACAGATACGCAGTATTTT.

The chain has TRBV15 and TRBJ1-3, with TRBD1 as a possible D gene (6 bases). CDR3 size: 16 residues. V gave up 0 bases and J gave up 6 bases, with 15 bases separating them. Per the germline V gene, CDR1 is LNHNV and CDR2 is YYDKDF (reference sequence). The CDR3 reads CATSRDPVGGENTIYF. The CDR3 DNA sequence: TGTGCCACCAGCAGAGATCCGGTAGGGGGTGAAAACACCATATATTTT. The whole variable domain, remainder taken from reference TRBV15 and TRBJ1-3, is DAMVIQNPRYQVTQFGKPVTLSCSQTLNHNVMYWYQQKSSQAPKLLFHYYDKDFNNEADTPDNFQSRRPNTSFCFLDIRSPGLGDTAMYLCATSRDPVGGENTIYFGEGSWLTVV.

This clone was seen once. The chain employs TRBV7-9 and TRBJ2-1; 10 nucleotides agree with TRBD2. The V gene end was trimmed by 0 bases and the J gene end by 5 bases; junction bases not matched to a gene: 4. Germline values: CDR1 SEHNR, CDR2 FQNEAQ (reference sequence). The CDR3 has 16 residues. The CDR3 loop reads CASSLASGGEHNEQFF. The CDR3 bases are TGTGCCAGCAGCTTAGCGAGCGGGGGGGAACACAATGAGCAGTTCTTC.

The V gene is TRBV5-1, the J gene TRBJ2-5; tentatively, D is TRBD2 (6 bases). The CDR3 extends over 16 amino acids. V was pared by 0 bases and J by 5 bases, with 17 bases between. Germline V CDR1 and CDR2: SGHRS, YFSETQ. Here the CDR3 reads CASSLVGAGFSETQYF. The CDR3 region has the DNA TGCGCCAGCAGCTTGGTGGGCGCGGGGTTTAGCGAGACCCAGTACTTC.

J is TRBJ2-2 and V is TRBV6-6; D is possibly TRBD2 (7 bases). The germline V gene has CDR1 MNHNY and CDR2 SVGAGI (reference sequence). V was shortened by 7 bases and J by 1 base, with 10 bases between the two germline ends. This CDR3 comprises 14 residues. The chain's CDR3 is CASMGGRNTGELFF. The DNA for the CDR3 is TGTGCCAGCATGGGGGGGCGGAACACCGGGGAGCTGTTTTTT.

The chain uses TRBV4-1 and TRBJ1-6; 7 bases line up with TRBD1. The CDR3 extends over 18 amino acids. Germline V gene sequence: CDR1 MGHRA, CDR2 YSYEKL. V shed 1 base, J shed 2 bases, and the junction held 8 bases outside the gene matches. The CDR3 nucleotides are TGCGCCAGCAGCCAAGGATACAGGGGATTACCCTATAATTCACCCCTCCACTTT. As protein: CASSQGYRGLPYNSPLHF.

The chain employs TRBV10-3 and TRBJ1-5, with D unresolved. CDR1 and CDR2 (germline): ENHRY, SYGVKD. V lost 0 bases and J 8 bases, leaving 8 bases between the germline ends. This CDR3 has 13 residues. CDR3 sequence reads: CAISESTREPQHF. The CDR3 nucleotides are TGTGCCATCAGTGAGTCGACACGGGAGCCCCAGCATTTT.

DNA for the CDR3: TGTGCCAGCAGTGAGGGACAGGGGCCCCCCCCTGAAGCTTTCTTT. Amino acids: CASSEGQGPPPEAFF. This chain joins TRBV6-1 and TRBJ1-1; TRBD1 aligns across 10 bases. CDR3 length equals 15 residues. After removal of 3 bases from V and 6 bases from J, the junction contained 7 bases not matched to a gene. Germline V lookup: CDR1 MNHNS, CDR2 SASEGT.

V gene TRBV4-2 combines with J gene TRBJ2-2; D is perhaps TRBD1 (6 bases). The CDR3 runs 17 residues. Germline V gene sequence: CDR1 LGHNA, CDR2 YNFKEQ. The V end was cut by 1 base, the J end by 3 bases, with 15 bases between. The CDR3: CASSQVGAKSHTGELFF. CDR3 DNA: TGTGCCAGCAGCCAAGTGGGGGCAAAAAGTCACACCGGGGAGCTGTTTTTT.

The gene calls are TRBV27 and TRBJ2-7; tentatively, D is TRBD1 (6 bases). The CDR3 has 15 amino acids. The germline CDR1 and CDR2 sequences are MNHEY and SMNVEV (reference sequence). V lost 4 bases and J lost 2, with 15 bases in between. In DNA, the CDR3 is TGTGCCAGCAGTTCTCAGGGGCGCTTTGCCTACGAGCAGTACTTC. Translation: CASSSQGRFAYEQYF.

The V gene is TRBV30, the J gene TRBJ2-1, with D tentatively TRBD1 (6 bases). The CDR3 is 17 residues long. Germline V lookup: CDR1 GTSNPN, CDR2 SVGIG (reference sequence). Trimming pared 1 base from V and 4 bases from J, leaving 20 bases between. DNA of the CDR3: TGTGCCTGGAGTGGGGGGCGCGCAGGGGTGACTTACAATGAGCAGTTCTTC. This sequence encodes CAWSGGRAGVTYNEQFF.

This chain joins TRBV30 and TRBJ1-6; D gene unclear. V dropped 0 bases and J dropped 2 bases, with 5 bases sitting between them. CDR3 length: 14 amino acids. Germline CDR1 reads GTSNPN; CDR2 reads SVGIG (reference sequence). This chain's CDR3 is CAWSVLTYNSPLHF. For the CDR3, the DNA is TGTGCCTGGAGTGTACTTACCTATAATTCACCCCTCCACTTT.

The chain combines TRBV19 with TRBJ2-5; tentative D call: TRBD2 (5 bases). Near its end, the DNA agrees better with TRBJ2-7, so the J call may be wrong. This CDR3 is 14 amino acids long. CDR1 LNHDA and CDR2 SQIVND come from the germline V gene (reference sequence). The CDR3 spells CASSPTPGEYEQYF. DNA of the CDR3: TGTGCCAGTAGTCCGACCCCTGGGGAGTACGAGCAGTACTTC.

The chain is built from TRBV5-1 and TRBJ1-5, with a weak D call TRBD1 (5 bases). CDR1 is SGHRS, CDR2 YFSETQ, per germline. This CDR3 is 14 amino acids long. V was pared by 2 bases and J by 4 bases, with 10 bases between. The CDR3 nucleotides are TGCGCCAGCAGCTTATCAGGGACGAATCAGCCCCAGCATTTT. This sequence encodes CASSLSGTNQPQHF.

The CDR3 region has the DNA TGTGCCTGGATTACCAGGGGGGAGAACACTGAAGCTTTCTTT. It yields the protein CAWITRGENTEAFF. The V gene is TRBV30, the J gene TRBJ1-1, with TRBD1 matching 7 bases. V was clipped by 4 bases and J by 1 base; unmatched bases: 6. The CDR3 contains 14 residues. CDR1 is GTSNPN and CDR2 is SVGIG in the germline V gene (reference sequence).

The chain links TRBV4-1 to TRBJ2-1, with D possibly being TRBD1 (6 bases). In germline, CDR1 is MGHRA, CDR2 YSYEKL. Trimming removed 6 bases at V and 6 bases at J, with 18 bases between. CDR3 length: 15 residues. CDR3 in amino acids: CASSPAGARPNEQFF. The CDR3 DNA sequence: TGCGCCAGCAGTCCGGCAGGGGCTCGTCCCAATGAGCAGTTCTTC.